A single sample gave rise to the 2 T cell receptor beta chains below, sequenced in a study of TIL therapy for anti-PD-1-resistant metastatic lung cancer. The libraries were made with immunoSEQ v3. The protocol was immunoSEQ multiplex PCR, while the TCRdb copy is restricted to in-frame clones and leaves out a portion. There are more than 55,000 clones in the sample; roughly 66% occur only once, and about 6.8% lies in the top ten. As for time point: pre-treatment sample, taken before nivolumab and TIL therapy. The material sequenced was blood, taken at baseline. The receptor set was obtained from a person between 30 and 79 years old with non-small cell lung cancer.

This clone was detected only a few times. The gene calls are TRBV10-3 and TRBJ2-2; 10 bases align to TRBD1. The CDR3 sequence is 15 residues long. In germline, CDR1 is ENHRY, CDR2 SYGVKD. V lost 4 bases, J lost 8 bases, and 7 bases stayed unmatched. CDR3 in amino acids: CAISGGGQGEGELFF. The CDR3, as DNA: TGTGCCATCAGTGGAGGTGGACAGGGGGAGGGGGAGCTGTTTTTT.

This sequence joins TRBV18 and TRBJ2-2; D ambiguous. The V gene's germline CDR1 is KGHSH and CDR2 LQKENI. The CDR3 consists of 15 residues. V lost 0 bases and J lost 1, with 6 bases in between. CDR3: CASSPPSMNTGELFF. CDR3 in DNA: TGTGCCAGCTCACCACCGAGTATGAACACCGGGGAGCTGTTTTTT.